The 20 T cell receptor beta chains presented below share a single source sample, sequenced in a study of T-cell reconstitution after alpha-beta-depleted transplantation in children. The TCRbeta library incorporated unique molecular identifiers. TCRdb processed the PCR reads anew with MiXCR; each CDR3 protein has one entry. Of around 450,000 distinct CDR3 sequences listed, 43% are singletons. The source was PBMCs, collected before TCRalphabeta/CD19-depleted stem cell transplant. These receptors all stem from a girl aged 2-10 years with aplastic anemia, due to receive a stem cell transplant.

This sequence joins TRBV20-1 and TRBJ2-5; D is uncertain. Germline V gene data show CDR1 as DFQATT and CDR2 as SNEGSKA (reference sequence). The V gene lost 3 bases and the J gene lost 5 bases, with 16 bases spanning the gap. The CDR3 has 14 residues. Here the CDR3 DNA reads TGCAGTGCTAGGAAGGGCCCGATCCTCGAGACCCAGTACTTC. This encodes CSARKGPILETQYF.

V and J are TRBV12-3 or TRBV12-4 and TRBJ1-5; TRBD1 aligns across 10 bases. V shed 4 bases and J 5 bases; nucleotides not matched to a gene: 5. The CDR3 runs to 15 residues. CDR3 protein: CASSSRTGGDQPQHF. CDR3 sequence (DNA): TGTGCCAGCAGTTCGCGGACAGGGGGAGATCAGCCCCAGCATTTT.

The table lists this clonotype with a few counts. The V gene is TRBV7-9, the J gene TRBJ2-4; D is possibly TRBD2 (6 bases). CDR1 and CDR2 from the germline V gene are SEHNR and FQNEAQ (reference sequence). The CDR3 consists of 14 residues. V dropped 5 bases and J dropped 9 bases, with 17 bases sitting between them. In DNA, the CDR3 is TGTGCCAGCAGCCAGGAGGGAGAGTGGAGCATTCAGTACTTC. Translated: CASSQEGEWSIQYF.

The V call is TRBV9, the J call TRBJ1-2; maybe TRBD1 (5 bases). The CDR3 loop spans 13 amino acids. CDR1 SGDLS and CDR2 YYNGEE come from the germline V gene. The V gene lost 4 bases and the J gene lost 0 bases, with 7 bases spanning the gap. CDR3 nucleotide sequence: TGTGCCAGCAGCTCGGGGGCTAACTATGGCTACACCTTC. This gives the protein CASSSGANYGYTF.

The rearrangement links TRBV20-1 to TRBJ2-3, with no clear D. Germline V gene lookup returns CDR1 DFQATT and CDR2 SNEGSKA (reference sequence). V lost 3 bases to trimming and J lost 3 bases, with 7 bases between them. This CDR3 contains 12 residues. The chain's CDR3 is CSASLKTDTQYF. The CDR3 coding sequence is TGCAGTGCTAGCCTTAAAACAGATACGCAGTATTTT.

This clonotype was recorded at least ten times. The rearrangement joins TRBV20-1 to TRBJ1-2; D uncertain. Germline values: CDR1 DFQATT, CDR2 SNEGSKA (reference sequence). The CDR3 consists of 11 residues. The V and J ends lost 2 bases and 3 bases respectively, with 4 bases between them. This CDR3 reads CSARQDYGYTF. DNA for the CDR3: TGCAGTGCTAGACAGGACTATGGCTACACCTTC.

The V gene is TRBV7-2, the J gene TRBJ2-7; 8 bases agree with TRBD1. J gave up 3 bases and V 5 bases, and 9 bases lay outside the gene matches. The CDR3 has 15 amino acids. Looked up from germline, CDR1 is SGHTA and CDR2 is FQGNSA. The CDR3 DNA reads TGTGCCAGCAGCCGACAGGGGACCCCACTCTACGAGCAGTACTTC. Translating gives CASSRQGTPLYEQYF.

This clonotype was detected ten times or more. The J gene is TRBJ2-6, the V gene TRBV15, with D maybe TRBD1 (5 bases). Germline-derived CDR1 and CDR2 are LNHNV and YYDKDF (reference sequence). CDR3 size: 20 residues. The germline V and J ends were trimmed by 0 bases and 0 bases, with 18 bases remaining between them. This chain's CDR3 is CATSRDRIGHRPSGANVLTF. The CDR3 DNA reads TGTGCCACCAGCAGAGATCGTATCGGACACCGTCCCTCTGGGGCCAACGTCCTGACTTTC.

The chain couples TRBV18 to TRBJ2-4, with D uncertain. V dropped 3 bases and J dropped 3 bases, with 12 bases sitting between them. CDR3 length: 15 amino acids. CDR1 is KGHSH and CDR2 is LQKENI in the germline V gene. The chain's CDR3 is CASSPLGGSKNIQYF. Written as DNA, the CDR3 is TGTGCCAGCTCACCCCTGGGCGGCAGCAAAAACATTCAGTACTTC.

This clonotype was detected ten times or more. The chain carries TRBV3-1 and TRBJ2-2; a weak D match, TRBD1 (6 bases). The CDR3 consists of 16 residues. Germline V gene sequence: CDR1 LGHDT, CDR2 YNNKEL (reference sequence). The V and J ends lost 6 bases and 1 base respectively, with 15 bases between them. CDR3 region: CASRPPGTKNTGELFF. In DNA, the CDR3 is TGTGCCAGCAGGCCTCCCGGGACAAAGAACACCGGGGAGCTGTTTTTT.

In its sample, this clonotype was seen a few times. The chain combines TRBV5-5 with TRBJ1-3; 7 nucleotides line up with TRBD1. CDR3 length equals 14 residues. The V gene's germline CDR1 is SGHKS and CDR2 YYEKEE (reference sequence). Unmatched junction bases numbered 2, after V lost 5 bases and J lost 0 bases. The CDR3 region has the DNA TGTGCCAGCAGTACAGGGGCCTCTGGAAACACCATATATTTT. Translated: CASSTGASGNTIYF.

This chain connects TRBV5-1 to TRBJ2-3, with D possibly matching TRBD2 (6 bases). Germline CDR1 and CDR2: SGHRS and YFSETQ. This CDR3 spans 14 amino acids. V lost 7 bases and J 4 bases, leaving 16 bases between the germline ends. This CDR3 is CASRDSPRPDTQYF. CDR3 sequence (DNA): TGCGCCAGCCGGGACTCCCCGAGACCAGATACGCAGTATTTT.

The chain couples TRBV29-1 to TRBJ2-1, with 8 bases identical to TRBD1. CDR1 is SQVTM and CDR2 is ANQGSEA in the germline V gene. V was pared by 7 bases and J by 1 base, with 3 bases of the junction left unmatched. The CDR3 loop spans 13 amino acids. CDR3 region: CSAHRGSYNEQFF. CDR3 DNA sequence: TGCAGCGCGCACAGGGGGTCCTACAATGAGCAGTTCTTC.

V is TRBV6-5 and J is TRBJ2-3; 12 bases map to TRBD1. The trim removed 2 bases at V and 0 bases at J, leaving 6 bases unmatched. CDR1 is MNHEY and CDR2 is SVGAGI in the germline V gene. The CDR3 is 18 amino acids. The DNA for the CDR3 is TGTGCCAGCAGTTACGGGACAGGGGGCCTCAGAAGCACAGATACGCAGTATTTT. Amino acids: CASSYGTGGLRSTDTQYF.

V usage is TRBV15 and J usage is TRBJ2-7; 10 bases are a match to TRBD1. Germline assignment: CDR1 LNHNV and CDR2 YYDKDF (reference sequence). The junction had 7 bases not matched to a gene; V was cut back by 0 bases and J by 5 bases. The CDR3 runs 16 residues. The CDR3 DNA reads TGTGCCACCAGCAGAGAAGACAGGGGGCTATTGAACGAGCAGTACTTC. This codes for CATSREDRGLLNEQYF.

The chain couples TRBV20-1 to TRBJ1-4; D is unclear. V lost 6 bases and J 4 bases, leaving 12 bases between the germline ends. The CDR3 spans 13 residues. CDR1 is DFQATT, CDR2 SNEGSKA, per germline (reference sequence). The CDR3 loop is CSAEDGHNEKLFF. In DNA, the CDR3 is TGCAGTGCCGAGGACGGCCATAATGAAAAACTGTTTTTT.

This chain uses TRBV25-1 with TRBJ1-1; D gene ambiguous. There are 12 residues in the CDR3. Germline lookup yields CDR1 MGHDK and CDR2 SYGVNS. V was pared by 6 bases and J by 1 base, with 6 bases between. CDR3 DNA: TGTGCCAGCAGGACTGGGAACACTGAAGCTTTCTTT. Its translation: CASRTGNTEAFF.

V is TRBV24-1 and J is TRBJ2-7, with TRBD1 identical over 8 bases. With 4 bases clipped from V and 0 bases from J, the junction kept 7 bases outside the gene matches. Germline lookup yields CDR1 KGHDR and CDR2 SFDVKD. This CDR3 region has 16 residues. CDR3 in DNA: TGTGCCACCAGTGAGACCGGGACAGGAAGCTCCTACGAGCAGTACTTC. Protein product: CATSETGTGSSYEQYF.

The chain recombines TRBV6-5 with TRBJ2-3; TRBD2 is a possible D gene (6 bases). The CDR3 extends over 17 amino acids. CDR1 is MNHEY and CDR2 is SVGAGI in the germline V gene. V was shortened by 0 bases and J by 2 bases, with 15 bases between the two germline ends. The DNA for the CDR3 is TGTGCCAGCAGTTACTCAATCGGAGGGCCCCTCACAGATACGCAGTATTTT. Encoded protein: CASSYSIGGPLTDTQYF.

CDR3 amino acids: CASSLRWANNSPLHF. CDR3 nucleotides: TGTGCCAGCAGTTTACGTTGGGCCAATAATTCACCCCTCCACTTT. The chain joins TRBV27 to TRBJ1-6, with D hard to call. This CDR3 is 15 amino acids long. The germline CDR1 and CDR2 sequences are MNHEY and SMNVEV (reference sequence). Trimming cost V 2 bases and J 5 bases, with 10 bases left between them.